Sequencing of this TCR beta chain was carried out in a study of CD8 T cells in Susac syndrome. Study results and limitations: The study recognized that its TCR sequencing and HLA analysis covered a relatively small number of individuals.

Sequencing of TCR beta drew on CD8+ and CD4+ T cells from blood. Negative isolation yielded the CD8+ and CD4+ T cells, while FACS enriched the TEMRA cells. The RNA, roughly 0.45 to 1 ug, was put through reverse transcription using random hexamers. The CDR3 of TCR beta was amplified by immunoSEQ multiplex PCR across 54 Vbeta and 13 Jbeta. TCRdb ran MiXCR on the immunoSEQ multiplex PCR reads and lists one entry per CDR3 protein. The profile shows about 180,000 distinct CDR3 sequences, approximately 95% of them singletons. V was cut by 6 bases and J by 2 bases, with 11 bases left in between. The CDR3 length is 14 residues. The germline V gene encodes CDR1 MNHEY and CDR2 SVGEGT. As regards this clonotype: Its specificity is unknown.

This sequence joins TRBV6-2 or TRBV6-3 and TRBJ2-1, with D maybe TRBD2 (6 bases). The sample taken for sequencing was CD8+ T cells from PBMCs. The sequence was collected from a human donor with multiple sclerosis. DNA of the CDR3: TGTGCCAGCAGCCCCGCGGGACCCTACAATGAGCAGTTCTTC. As protein: CASSPAGPYNEQFF.